What follows is one T cell receptor beta chain and its context. Its antigen is undetermined. These data are taken from a study of blood T cells in healthy people across ages. Study results and caveats: When set beside aged donors, long-lived donors presented more naive CD4+ cells and higher diversity.

The CDR3 has 13 residues. The germline gives CDR1 SQVTM, CDR2 ANQGSEA. With a J-beta primer mix and a sample-barcoded 5' primer, a second PCR ran roughly 6 to 11 cycles. One entry per CDR3 protein results from TCRdb running MiXCR on the 5' RACE reads. The table lists 650,000 to 800,000 distinct CDR3 sequences, around 45% of them singletons. The TCR was taken from a man in his 60s in good health. The rearrangement uses TRBV29-1 and TRBJ1-2; D unclear. The sample taken for sequencing was blood. The CDR3 bases are TGCACCCTATTCGGGGAAGGGATCGGTGGCTACACCTTC. It specifies CTLFGEGIGGYTF.